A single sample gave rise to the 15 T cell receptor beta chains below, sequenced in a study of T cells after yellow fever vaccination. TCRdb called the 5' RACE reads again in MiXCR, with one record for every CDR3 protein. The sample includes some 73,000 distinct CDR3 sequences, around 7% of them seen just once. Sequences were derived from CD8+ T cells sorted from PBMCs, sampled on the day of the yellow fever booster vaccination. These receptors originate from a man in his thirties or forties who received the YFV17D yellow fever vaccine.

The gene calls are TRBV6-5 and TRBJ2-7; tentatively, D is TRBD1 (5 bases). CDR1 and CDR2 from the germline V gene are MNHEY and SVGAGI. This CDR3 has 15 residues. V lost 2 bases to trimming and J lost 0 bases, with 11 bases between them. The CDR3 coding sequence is TGTGCCAGCAGTTACGGCAGTAGGGGCTCCTACGAGCAGTACTTC. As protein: CASSYGSRGSYEQYF.

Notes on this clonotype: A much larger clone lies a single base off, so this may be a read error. In DNA form, the CDR3 reads TGCCCCAGCAGTGTTGGTGGCGAGCAGTACTTC. Encoded protein: CPSSVGGEQYF. The chain links TRBV10-2 to TRBJ2-7; D is unclear. The germline CDR1 and CDR2 sequences are WSHSY and SAAADI. The CDR3 length is 11 residues.

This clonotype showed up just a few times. The CDR3 loop is CASSWTLDEQFF. The CDR3 DNA reads TGCGCCAGCAGCTGGACACTTGATGAGCAGTTCTTC. V is TRBV4-1 and J is TRBJ2-1, with D maybe TRBD1 (5 bases). This CDR3 comprises 12 residues. Trimming removed 5 bases from V and 8 bases from J, with 10 bases in between. Germline CDR1 reads MGHRA; CDR2 reads YSYEKL.

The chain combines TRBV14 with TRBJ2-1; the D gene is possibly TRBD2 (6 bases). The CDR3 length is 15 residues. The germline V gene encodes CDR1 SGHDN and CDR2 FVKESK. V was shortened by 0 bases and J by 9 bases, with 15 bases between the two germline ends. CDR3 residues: CASSQEIGTGVEQFF. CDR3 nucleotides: TGTGCCAGCAGCCAAGAAATCGGGACGGGGGTTGAGCAGTTCTTC.

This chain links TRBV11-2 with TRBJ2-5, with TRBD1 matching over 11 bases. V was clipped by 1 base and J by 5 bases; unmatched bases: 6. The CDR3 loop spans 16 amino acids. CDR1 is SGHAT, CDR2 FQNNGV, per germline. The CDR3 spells CASSLGGQGALETQYF. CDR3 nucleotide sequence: TGTGCCAGCAGCTTAGGCGGACAGGGGGCTCTTGAGACCCAGTACTTC.

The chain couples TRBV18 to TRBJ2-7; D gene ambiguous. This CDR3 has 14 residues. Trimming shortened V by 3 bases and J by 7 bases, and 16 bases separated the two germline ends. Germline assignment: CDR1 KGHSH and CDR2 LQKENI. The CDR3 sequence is CASSPPDDLGEQYF. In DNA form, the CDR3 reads TGTGCCAGCTCACCGCCCGACGACCTGGGGGAGCAGTACTTC.

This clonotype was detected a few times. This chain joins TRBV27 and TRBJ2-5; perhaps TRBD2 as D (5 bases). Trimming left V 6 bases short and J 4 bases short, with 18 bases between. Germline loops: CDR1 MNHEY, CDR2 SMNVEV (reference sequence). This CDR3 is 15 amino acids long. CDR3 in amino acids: CASSHTGEGRETQYF. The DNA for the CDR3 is TGTGCCAGCAGCCACACCGGCGAGGGTAGAGAGACCCAGTACTTC.

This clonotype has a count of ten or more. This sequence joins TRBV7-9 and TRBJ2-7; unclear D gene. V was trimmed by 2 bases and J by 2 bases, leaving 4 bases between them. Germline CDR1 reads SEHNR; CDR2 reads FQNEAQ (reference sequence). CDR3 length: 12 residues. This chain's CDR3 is CASSLPPYEQYF. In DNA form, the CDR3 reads TGTGCCAGCAGCTTACCACCCTACGAGCAGTACTTC.

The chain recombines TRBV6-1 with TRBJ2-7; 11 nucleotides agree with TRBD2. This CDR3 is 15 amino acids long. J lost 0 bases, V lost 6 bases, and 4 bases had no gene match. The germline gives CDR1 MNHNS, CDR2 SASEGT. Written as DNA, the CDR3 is TGTGCCAGCAGCCAGACTAGCGGGAACTCCTACGAGCAGTACTTC. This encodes CASSQTSGNSYEQYF.

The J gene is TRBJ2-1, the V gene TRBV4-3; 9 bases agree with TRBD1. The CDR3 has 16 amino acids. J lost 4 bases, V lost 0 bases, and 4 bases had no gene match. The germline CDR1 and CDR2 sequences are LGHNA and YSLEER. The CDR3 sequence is CASSQDPGTGYNEQFF. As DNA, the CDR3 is TGCGCCAGCAGCCAAGATCCCGGGACAGGGTACAATGAGCAGTTCTTC.

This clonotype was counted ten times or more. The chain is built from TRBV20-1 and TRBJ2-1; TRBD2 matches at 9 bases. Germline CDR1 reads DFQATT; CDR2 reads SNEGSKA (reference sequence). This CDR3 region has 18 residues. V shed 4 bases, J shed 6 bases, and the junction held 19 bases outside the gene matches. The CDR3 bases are TGCAGTGCTAATTTCGCGGGAGGGCCCGAATCGGTTATCAATGAGCAGTTCTTC. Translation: CSANFAGGPESVINEQFF.

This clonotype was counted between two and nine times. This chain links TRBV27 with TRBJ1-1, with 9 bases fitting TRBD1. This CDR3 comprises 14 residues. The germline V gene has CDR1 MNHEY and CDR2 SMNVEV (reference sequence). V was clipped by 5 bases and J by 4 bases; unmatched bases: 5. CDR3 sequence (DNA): TGTGCCAGCAGTAATACAGGGGGCCTCACTGAAGCTTTCTTT. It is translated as CASSNTGGLTEAFF.

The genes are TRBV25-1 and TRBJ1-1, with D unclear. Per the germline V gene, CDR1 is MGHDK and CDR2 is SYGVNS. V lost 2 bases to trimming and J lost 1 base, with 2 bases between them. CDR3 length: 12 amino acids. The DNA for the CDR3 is TGTGCCAGCAGTGAAAGGAACACTGAAGCTTTCTTT. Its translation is CASSERNTEAFF.

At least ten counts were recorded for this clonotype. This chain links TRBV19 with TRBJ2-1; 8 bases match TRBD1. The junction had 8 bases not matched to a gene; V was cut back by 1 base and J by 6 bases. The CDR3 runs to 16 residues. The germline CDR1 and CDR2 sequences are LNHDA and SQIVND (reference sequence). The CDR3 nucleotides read TGTGCCAGTAGTATAGGGGACAGGCCGGAGTCCAATGAGCAGTTCTTC. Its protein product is CASSIGDRPESNEQFF.

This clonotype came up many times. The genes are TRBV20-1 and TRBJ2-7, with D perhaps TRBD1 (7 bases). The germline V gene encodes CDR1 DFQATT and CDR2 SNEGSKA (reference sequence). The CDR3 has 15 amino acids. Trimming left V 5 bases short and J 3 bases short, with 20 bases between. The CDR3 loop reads CSAPIPPGGGYEQYF. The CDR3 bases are TGCAGTGCTCCCATTCCCCCAGGGGGAGGCTACGAGCAGTACTTC.